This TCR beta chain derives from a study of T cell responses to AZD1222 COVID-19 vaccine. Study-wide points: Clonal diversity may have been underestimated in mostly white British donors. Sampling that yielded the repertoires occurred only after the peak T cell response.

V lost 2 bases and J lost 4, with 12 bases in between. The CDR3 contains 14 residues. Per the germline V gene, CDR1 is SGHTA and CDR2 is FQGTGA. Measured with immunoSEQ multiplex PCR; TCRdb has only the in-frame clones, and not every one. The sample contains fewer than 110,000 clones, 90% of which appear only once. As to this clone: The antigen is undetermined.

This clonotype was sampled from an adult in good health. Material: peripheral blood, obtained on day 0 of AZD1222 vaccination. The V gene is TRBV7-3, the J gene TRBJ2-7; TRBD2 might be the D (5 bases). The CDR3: CASSLSRDLYEQYF. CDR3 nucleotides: TGTGCCAGCAGCTTATCCCGGGATCTGTACGAGCAGTACTTC.